The 23 T cell receptor beta chains below all came from one sample that was sequenced in a study of blood T cells in healthy people across ages. Together with a sample-barcoded 5' primer, a J-beta primer mix was included in a second PCR lasting about 6 to 11 cycles. TCRdb independently ran MiXCR on the 5' RACE reads; one entry per CDR3 protein. This sample has more than 1.4 million distinct CDR3 sequences, with around 39% found just once. Sequencing was carried out using blood. Receptors were obtained from a woman under 30 in good health.

The chain uses TRBV6-1 and TRBJ1-5; 8 bases match TRBD1. J was trimmed by 7 bases and V by 5 bases; bases with no gene match: 10. Germline lookup yields CDR1 MNHNS and CDR2 SASEGT. The CDR3 runs to 15 residues. CDR3 nucleotide sequence: TGTGCCAGCAGTACCCACCGACAGGGGCTGCAGCCCCAGCATTTT. Protein product: CASSTHRQGLQPQHF.

The V and J genes are TRBV7-6 and TRBJ2-3; 12 bases align to TRBD2. Germline-derived CDR1 and CDR2 are SGHVS and FNYEAQ. The CDR3 loop spans 17 amino acids. V was clipped by 3 bases and J by 1 base; unmatched bases: 5. The DNA of the CDR3 is TGTGCCAGCAGCTTGGGACTAGCGGGCACGGGCACAGATACGCAGTATTTT. Protein: CASSLGLAGTGTDTQYF.

Here the CDR3 reads CAWSVYGELFF. DNA of the CDR3: TGTGCCTGGAGTGTATACGGGGAGCTGTTTTTT. The V call is TRBV30, the J call TRBJ2-2; D remains ambiguous. The CDR3 is 11 amino acids. Germline loops: CDR1 GTSNPN, CDR2 SVGIG (reference sequence). V lost 0 bases to trimming and J lost 7 bases, with 3 bases between them.

About this clonotype: An end of the junction differs from the germline gene, which may be a read error. The chain couples TRBV20-1 to TRBJ2-4; D perhaps matches TRBD2 (6 bases). This CDR3 spans 14 amino acids. Germline loops: CDR1 DFQATT, CDR2 SNEGSKA (reference sequence). The CDR3 sequence: CGASDSLAKNIQYF. CDR3 nucleotide sequence: TGCGGTGCTAGCGACTCCCTAGCCAAAAACATTCAGTACTTC.

The rearrangement joins TRBV6-1 to TRBJ2-1, with 10 bases aligning to TRBD2. TRBJ2-7 explains the end of the DNA better; the J call may be wrong. Germline V gene sequence: CDR1 MNHNS, CDR2 SASEGT. This CDR3 is 16 amino acids long. The DNA of the CDR3 is TGTGCCAGCAGTGGCCTAGCGGGAGAAATCTACAATGAGCAGTACTTC. Its translation is CASSGLAGEIYNEQYF.

The V call is TRBV6-6, the J call TRBJ2-5, with a tentative D call TRBD2 (5 bases). Looked up from germline, CDR1 is MNHNY and CDR2 is SVGAGI (reference sequence). This CDR3 spans 14 amino acids. Between the trimmed V and J ends, which lost 0 bases and 7 bases, there was a span of 12 bases. The CDR3 protein is CASSYSTVGGTQYF. The CDR3 DNA is TGTGCCAGCAGTTACTCGACGGTCGGAGGGACCCAGTACTTC.

There are a few counts of this clonotype. This chain uses TRBV28 with TRBJ2-3; D is unclear. CDR3 length: 11 amino acids. V lost 5 bases and J 9 bases, leaving 9 bases between the germline ends. Germline CDR1 MDHEN, CDR2 SYDVKM. This chain's CDR3 is CASSGKGTQYF. CDR3 nucleotide sequence: TGTGCCAGCAGTGGAAAAGGGACGCAGTATTTT.

In its sample, this clonotype was seen a few times. In nucleotides, the CDR3 is TGTGCCAGCAGCCTTACGCAGACTGGATTGAACACTGAAGCTTTCTTT. It specifies CASSLTQTGLNTEAFF. The rearrangement joins TRBV12-3 or TRBV12-4 to TRBJ1-1; D is unresolved. The CDR3 contains 16 residues. Trimming took off 6 bases at V and 0 bases at J, with 17 bases between the two ends.

The V gene is TRBV24-1, the J gene TRBJ2-3; TRBD2 aligns across 9 bases. Germline-derived CDR1 and CDR2 are KGHDR and SFDVKD. The CDR3 extends over 17 amino acids. The ends lost 5 bases at V and 1 base at J; junction bases unmatched: 9. The CDR3 loop reads CATSALAGAQGTDTQYF. CDR3 nucleotide sequence: TGTGCCACCAGTGCGTTAGCGGGAGCTCAAGGCACAGATACGCAGTATTTT.

The V gene is TRBV24-1, the J gene TRBJ1-5; a weak D match, TRBD1 (5 bases). Germline CDR1 KGHDR, CDR2 SFDVKD. This CDR3 has 12 amino acids. Trimming removed 3 bases from V and 6 bases from J, with 5 bases in between. CDR3 nucleotides: TGTGCCACCAGTGATGGGGGTCAGCCCCAGCATTTT. This sequence encodes CATSDGGQPQHF.

This chain connects TRBV5-1 to TRBJ2-3; D is possibly TRBD1 or TRBD2 (5 bases each). Germline CDR1 reads SGHRS; CDR2 reads YFSETQ. The CDR3 totals 13 residues. With 3 bases removed from V and 6 bases from J, the gap between germline ends came to 11 bases. This CDR3 reads CASSSGDGDTQYF. The CDR3 nucleotides are TGCGCCAGCAGCTCTGGGGACGGGGATACGCAGTATTTT.

This clonotype was counted many times. The chain recombines TRBV6-2 or TRBV6-3 with TRBJ2-7; 8 nucleotides align to TRBD2. The CDR3 sequence is 14 residues long. Germline trimming cut 5 bases from V and 3 bases from J; bases unmatched to any gene: 6. Germline CDR1 is MNHEY and CDR2 is SVGEGT. CDR3 sequence reads: CASSTPGTSYEQYF. The CDR3 coding sequence is TGTGCCAGCAGTACTCCCGGGACTAGCTACGAGCAGTACTTC.

This chain uses TRBV19 with TRBJ2-1; weak D call: TRBD2 (5 bases). Germline CDR1 reads LNHDA; CDR2 reads SQIVND (reference sequence). V dropped 3 bases and J dropped 6 bases, with 12 bases sitting between them. The CDR3 runs to 14 residues. The CDR3: CASSMSSSRNEQFF. In nucleotides, the CDR3 is TGTGCCAGTAGTATGTCGTCTAGCCGCAATGAGCAGTTCTTC.

This clonotype was detected only a few times. As DNA, the CDR3 is TGTGCCAGCTCCCACGGAAGAAACGGAGAATTAAATGAGCAGTTCTTC. It translates to CASSHGRNGELNEQFF. This sequence joins TRBV9 and TRBJ2-1; D unresolved. Trimming pared 7 bases from V and 7 bases from J, leaving 24 bases between. CDR3 size: 16 residues. CDR1 and CDR2 from the germline V gene are SGDLS and YYNGEE.

Points on this clonotype: One junction end does not reproduce the germline sequence, and a read error may be involved. This chain connects TRBV7-9 to TRBJ2-7; 13 bases are shared with TRBD2. Germline loops: CDR1 SEHNR, CDR2 FQNEAQ (reference sequence). The CDR3 runs 15 residues. CDR3 in amino acids: CVSTLGTSGTREQYF. DNA for the CDR3: TGTGTCAGCACCCTCGGGACTAGCGGGACTAGGGAGCAGTACTTC.

The gene calls are TRBV6-2 or TRBV6-3 and TRBJ2-1; tentative D call: TRBD1 (6 bases). Germline CDR1 and CDR2: MNHEY and SVGEGT. The length of the CDR3 is 14 residues. Trimming took 7 bases from V and 8 from J, leaving 18 bases between them. The CDR3 reads CASKLGHLSDEQFF. As DNA, the CDR3 is TGTGCCAGCAAACTGGGACACCTAAGCGATGAGCAGTTCTTC.

This clonotype occurred a few times. DNA of the CDR3: TGCGCCAGCAGCTTAAACTCCCGGTACAATGAGCAGTTCTTC. This translates into CASSLNSRYNEQFF. The chain joins TRBV5-1 to TRBJ2-1; no clear D. The germline V and J ends were trimmed by 2 bases and 4 bases, with 10 bases remaining between them. Germline V gene sequence: CDR1 SGHRS, CDR2 YFSETQ. CDR3 size: 14 residues.

The chain is built from TRBV20-1 and TRBJ1-4; the D is unclear. In germline, CDR1 is DFQATT, CDR2 SNEGSKA (reference sequence). The V end lost 6 bases, the J end lost 0 bases, and 17 bases lay between the germline ends. The CDR3 runs to 16 residues. The CDR3, as DNA: TGCAGTGCCCTATCCCCGGCGGACCCAACTAATGAAAAACTGTTTTTT. Protein sequence: CSALSPADPTNEKLFF.

This sequence joins TRBV6-5 and TRBJ1-2; 7 bases line up with TRBD1. The length of the CDR3 is 14 residues. With 2 bases clipped from V and 7 bases from J, the junction kept 7 bases outside the gene matches. CDR1 and CDR2 from the germline V gene are MNHEY and SVGAGI. The CDR3 DNA follows: TGTGCCAGCAGTTACAGGGGACAGCCACTTGGCTACACCTTC. Translated, it gives CASSYRGQPLGYTF.

This clonotype was seen only once. The chain combines TRBV20-1 with TRBJ1-6, with D perhaps matching TRBD1 (5 bases). The CDR3 loop spans 15 amino acids. Trimming stripped 7 bases from V and 0 bases from J, with 13 bases between. The germline CDR1 and CDR2 sequences are DFQATT and SNEGSKA (reference sequence). DNA for the CDR3: TGCAGTGTTAGTACACAGGACTCCTATAATTCACCCCTCCACTTT. Translating gives CSVSTQDSYNSPLHF.

This chain connects TRBV7-2 to TRBJ2-4, with 9 positions matching TRBD2. The tail of the sequence fits TRBJ2-7 better, so the J call may be wrong. From germline, CDR1 is SGHTA and CDR2 FQGNSA. CDR3 length equals 15 residues. The CDR3 DNA reads TGTGCCAGCAGCTTAGTCCTAGCGGGAATCTACGAGCAGTACTTC. Residues: CASSLVLAGIYEQYF.

V gene TRBV4-2 combines with J gene TRBJ1-2; no reliable D call. Trimming left V 3 bases short and J 7 bases short, with 9 bases between. This CDR3 comprises 12 residues. CDR1 and CDR2 from the germline V gene are LGHNA and YNFKEQ. In nucleotides, the CDR3 is TGTGCCAGCAGCCAGGCAACGCTTGGCTACACCTTC. Protein product: CASSQATLGYTF.

V and J are TRBV20-1 and TRBJ2-3, with TRBD2 identical over 10 bases. Losses at the gene ends were 4 bases for V and 5 bases for J; bases not matched to a gene: 9. The CDR3 covers 15 residues. Germline V gene data show CDR1 as DFQATT and CDR2 as SNEGSKA (reference sequence). The CDR3 spells CSANPAGGLGDTQYF. CDR3 coding DNA: TGCAGTGCTAACCCAGCGGGGGGGCTGGGAGATACGCAGTATTTT.